This TCR beta chain appears in the sequencing data of a study of blood T cell repertoires in COVID-19. Overall study: Acute and convalescent COVID-19 samples came from the United States, Italy and Spain. Nucleic acid was either cDNA or gDNA, and it came from T cells, B-cell-depleted T cells, or PBMCs.

Authors' processing steps: Reference gene primer amplification in the assay estimated nucleated cell counts. Produced via immunoSEQ multiplex PCR; TCRdb's table is partial and in-frame only. The DNA gave D and trimming, while V, J and clone size come from that table. The sample holds around 250,000 clones; 82% are singletons and the top ten take less than 4%. The V segment lost 7 bases and the J segment 3 bases; nucleotides outside the gene matches: 14. CDR1 is SGHKS, CDR2 YYEKEE, per germline (reference sequence). The CDR3 extends over 17 amino acids. V is TRBV5-5 and J is TRBJ1-3, with 9 bases identical to TRBD1. The sequenced sample was peripheral blood. The origin of this receptor is a woman aged 18 to 35 with acute or convalescent COVID-19. DNA for the CDR3: TGTGCCAGCCGCCAGGGGGACAGGGAAAAGGATGGAAACACCATATATTTT. It codes for CASRQGDREKDGNTIYF.